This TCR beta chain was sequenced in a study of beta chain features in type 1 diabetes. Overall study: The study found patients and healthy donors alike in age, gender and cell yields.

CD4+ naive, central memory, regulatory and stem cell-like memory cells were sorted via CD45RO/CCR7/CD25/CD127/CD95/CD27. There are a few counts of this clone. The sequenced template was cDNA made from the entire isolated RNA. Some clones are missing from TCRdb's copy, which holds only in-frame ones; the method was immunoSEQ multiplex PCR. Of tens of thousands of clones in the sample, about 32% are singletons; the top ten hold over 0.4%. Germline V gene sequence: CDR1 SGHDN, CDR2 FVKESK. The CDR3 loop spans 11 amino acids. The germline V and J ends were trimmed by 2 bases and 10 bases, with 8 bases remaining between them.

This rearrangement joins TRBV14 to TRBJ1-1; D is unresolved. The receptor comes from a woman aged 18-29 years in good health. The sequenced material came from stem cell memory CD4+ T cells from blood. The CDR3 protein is CASSQMEGAFF. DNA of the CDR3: TGTGCCAGCAGCCAAATGGAGGGAGCTTTCTTT.